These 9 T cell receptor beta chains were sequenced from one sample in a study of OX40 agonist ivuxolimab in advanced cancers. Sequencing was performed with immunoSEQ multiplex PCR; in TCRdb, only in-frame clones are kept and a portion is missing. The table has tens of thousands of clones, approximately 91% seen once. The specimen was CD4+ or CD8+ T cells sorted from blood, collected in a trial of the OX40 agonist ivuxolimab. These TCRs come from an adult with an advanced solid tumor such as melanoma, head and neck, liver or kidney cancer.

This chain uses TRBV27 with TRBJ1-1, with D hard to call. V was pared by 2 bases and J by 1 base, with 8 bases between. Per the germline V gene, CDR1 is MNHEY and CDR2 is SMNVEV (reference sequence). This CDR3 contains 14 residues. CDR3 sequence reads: CASSLIYQNTEAFF. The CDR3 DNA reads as TGTGCCAGCAGTTTAATCTACCAGAACACTGAAGCTTTCTTT.

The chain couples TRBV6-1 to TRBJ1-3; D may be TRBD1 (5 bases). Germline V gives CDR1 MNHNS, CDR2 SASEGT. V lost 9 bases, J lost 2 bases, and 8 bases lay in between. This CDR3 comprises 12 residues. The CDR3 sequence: CASRTPGNTIYF. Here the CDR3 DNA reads TGTGCCAGTCGGACACCTGGAAACACCATATATTTT.

CDR3 loop: CASSLGADTQYF. The CDR3 coding sequence is TGTGCCAGCAGCTTAGGGGCAGATACGCAGTATTTT. The rearrangement links TRBV11-2 to TRBJ2-3; no definite D call. The CDR3 covers 12 residues. The ends were cut back, 1 base at V and 4 bases at J, with 3 bases in the middle. CDR1 and CDR2 (germline): SGHAT, FQNNGV.

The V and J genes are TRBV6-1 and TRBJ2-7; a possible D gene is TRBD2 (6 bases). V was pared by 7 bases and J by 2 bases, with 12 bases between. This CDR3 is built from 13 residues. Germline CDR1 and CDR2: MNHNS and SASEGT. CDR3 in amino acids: CASIPGLAYEQYF. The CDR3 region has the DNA TGTGCCAGCATCCCGGGACTCGCCTACGAGCAGTACTTC.

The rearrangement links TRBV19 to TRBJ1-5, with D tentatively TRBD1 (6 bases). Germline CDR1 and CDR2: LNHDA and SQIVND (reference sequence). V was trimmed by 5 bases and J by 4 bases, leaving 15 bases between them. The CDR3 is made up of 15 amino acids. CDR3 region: CASSVGRGANQPQHF. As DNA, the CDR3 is TGTGCCAGTAGTGTGGGAAGGGGGGCAAATCAGCCCCAGCATTTT.

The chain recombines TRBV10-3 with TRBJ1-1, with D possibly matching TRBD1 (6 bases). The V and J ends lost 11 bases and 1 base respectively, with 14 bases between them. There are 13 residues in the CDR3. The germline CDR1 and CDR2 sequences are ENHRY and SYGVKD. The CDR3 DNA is TGTGCCGCCCATGGACAGACGAACACTGAAGCTTTCTTT. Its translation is CAAHGQTNTEAFF.

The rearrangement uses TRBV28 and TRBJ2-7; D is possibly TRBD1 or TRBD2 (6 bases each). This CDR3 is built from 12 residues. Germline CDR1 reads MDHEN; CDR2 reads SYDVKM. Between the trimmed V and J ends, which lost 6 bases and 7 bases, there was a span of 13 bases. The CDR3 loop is CASRRGAGEQYF. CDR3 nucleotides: TGTGCCAGCAGGAGGGGGGCGGGGGAGCAGTACTTC.

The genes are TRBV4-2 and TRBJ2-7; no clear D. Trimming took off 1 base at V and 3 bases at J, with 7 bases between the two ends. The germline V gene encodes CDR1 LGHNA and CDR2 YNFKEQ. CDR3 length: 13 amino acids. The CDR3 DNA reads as TGTGCCAGCAGCCAAGGAACGGGCTACGAGCAGTACTTC. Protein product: CASSQGTGYEQYF.

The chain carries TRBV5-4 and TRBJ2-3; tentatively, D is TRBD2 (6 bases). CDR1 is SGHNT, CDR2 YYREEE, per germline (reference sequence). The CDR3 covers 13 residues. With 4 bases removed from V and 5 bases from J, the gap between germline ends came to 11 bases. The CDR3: CASSPSGLDTQYF. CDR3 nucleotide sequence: TGTGCCAGCAGCCCGAGCGGGTTAGATACGCAGTATTTT.